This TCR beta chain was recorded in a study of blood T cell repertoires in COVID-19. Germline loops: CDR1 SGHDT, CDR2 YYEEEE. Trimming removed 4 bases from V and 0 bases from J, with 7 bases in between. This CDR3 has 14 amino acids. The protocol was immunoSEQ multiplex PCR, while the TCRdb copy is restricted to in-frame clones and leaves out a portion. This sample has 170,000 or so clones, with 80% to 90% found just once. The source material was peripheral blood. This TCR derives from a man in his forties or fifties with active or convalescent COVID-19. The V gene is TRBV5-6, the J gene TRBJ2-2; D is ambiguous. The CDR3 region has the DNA TGTGCCAGCAGCAAACGGTCGAACACCGGGGAGCTGTTTTTT. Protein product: CASSKRSNTGELFF.